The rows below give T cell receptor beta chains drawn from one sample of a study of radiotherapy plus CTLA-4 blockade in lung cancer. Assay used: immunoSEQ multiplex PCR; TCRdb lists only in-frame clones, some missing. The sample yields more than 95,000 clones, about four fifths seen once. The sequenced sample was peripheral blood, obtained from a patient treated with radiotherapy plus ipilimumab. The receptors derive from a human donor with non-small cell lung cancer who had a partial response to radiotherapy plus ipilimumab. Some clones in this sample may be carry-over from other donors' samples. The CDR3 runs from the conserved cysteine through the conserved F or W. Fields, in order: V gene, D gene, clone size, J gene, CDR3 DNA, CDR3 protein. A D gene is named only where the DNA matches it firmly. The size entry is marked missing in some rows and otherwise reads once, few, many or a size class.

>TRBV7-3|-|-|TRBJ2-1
TGTGCCAGCAGCTTAAACCCTCGTGATCGTCAGGGGCGGAGAAGGAATGAGCAGTTCTTC
CASSLNPRDRQGRRRNEQFF
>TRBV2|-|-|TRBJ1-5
TGTGCCAGCAACTCACAGGGAAATCAGCCCCAGCATTTT
CASNSQGNQPQHF
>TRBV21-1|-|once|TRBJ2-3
TGTGCCAGCAGCAAACTCCCTTCCACAGAACGCACGGACACAGATACGCAGTATTTT
CASSKLPSTERTDTDTQYF
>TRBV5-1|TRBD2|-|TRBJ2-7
TGCGCCAGCAGCTCCTCTAGCGGGGTGGGAACCTACGAGCAGTACTTC
CASSSSSGVGTYEQYF
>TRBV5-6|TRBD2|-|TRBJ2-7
TGTGCCAGCAGCTCGGGGGGGTGGACACTCATCTCCTACGAGCAGTACTTC
CASSSGGWTLISYEQYF
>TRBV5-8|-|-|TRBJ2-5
TGTGCCAGCAGCTTGGCAGGATTCCAAGAGACCCAGTACTTC
CASSLAGFQETQYF
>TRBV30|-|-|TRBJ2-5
TGTGCCGGGAGAGGGCGGGGATCTGAGACCCAGTACTTC
CAGRGRGSETQYF
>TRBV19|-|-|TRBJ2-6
TGTGCCAGTAGTCGGCAGGGCATTACCGCCTCTGGGGCCAACGTCCTGACTTTC
CASSRQGITASGANVLTF
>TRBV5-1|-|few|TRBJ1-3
TGCGCCAGCAGCTTGGATGGGCCTGGAAACACCATATATTTT
CASSLDGPGNTIYF
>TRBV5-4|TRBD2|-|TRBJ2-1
TGTGCCAGCAGCCCGGGACTAGCGGGGAATGAGCAGTTCTTC
CASSPGLAGNEQFF
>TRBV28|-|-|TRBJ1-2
TGTGCCAGCGTTACTGTGGGGCAGATCTATGGCTACACCTTC
CASVTVGQIYGYTF
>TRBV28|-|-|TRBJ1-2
TGTGCCAGCAGTTTAGGCGGGGCGAACGGCCCCTATGGCTACACCTTC
CASSLGGANGPYGYTF
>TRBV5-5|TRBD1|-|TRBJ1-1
TGTGCCAGCAGCACCAGGGGGGTGAACACTGAAGCTTTCTTT
CASSTRGVNTEAFF
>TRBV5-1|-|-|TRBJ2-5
TGCGCCAGCAGCTGGGTTGGGGACTCTGAGACCCAGTACTTC
CASSWVGDSETQYF
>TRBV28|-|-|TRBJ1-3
TGTGCCAGCAGTTTATTGCGTGGGTGGTTGAGGGCTGGAAACACCATATATTTT
CASSLLRGWLRAGNTIYF
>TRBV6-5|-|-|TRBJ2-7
TGTGCCAGCAACGACAGAAAGGGCGAGCAGTACTTC
CASNDRKGEQYF